This section outlines one TCR beta chain sequence together with its context. The CDR3 has 15 residues. Trimming took 4 bases from V and 5 from J; bases not matched to a gene: 2. Germline V gives CDR1 SNHLY, CDR2 FYNNEI. The data stem from a study of blood T cell repertoires in COVID-19. The wider study: The analysed material was cDNA or gDNA that came from T cells, B-cell-depleted T cells, or PBMCs.

Source study methods: Amplification with reference gene primers provided the estimates of nucleated cell counts. Measured with immunoSEQ multiplex PCR; TCRdb has only the in-frame clones, and not every one. That table gives V, J and clone size, and the DNA gave D and trimming. The sample has some 46,000 clones, roughly 88% seen once. This sequence joins TRBV2 and TRBJ2-2, with TRBD1 identical over 12 bases. The specimen sequenced was peripheral blood. This clonotype originated in a man in his fifties or sixties with acute or convalescent COVID-19. CDR3 loop: CASSAGQGATGELFF. CDR3 in DNA: TGTGCCAGCAGTGCGGGACAGGGGGCTACCGGGGAGCTGTTTTTT.